This T cell receptor (beta chain) was retrieved from a study of CD8 T cells in ankylosing spondylitis. General observations from the study: In peripheral blood, disease-linked CD8+ clones occurred at relatively low frequencies. Matched ankylosing spondylitis synovial fluid reportedly contained a significantly enriched population of disease-linked clones. The study identified a TCR beta motif of about eight highly homologous variants that appeared characteristic of ankylosing spondylitis blood.

This clonotype has ten or more counts. The antigen remains unidentified. MiXCR, applied by TCRdb to the 5' RACE reads, yields one record per CDR3 protein. This sample has 300,000 to 350,000 distinct CDR3 sequences; 11% occur once, and the top ten carry roughly 9.5%. This CDR3 is built from 16 residues. The germline V gene encodes CDR1 SGHRS and CDR2 YFSETQ. The V end lost 4 bases, the J end lost 2 bases, and 19 bases lay between the germline ends. This chain uses TRBV5-1 with TRBJ2-7; D might be TRBD2 (6 bases). The receptor was isolated from a female donor with ankylosing spondylitis or in good health (not recorded which). Sequencing was done on a sample of blood, either unsorted or a sorted T cell fraction (not recorded which). CDR3 amino acids: CASSLTLARIPYEQYF. The CDR3, as DNA: TGCGCCAGCAGCCTTACCCTAGCGAGAATCCCCTACGAGCAGTACTTC.